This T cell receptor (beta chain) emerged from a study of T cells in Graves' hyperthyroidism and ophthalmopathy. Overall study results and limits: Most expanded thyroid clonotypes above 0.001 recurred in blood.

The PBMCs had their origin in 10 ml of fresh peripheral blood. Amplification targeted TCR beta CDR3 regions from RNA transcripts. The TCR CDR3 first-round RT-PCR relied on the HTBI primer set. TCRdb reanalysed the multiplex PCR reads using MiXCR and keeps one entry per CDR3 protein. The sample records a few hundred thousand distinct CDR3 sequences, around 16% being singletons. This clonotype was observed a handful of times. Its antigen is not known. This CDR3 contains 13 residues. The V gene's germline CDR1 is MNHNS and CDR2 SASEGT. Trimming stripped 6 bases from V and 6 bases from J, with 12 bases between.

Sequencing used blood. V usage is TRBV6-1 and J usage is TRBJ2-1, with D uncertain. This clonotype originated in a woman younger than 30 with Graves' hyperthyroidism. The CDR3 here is CASSHRAGNEQFF. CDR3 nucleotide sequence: TGTGCCAGCAGCCATCGGGCCGGCAATGAGCAGTTCTTC.